Sequencing of this T cell receptor (beta chain) was carried out in a study of T cells after yellow fever vaccination. This CDR3 is 16 amino acids long. Trimming took 8 bases from V and 5 from J; bases not matched to a gene: 11. CDR1 and CDR2 from the germline V gene are MNHEY and SVGEGT. Findings and caveats of the study: Abundant bulk-population clonotypes could contaminate the FACS-sorted repertoires. At around 96% for CD4 and approximately 89% for CD8, most primary-vaccination clones showed up again after the booster.

With regard to this clonotype: The antigen is not known.

TCRdb re-derived calls from the 5' RACE reads in MiXCR, one entry per CDR3 protein. Of hundreds of thousands of distinct CDR3 sequences listed, roughly 12% were seen once; the top ten hold about 15%. This chain uses TRBV6-2 or TRBV6-3 with TRBJ2-5; TRBD2 matches 13 bases. The specimen comprised PBMCs, sampled on the day of the yellow fever booster vaccination. This TCR was sampled from a man aged 25 to 45 who received the YFV17D yellow fever vaccine. The CDR3 reads CASSRTSGRGWETQYF. For the CDR3, the DNA is TGTGCCAGCTCCCGGACTAGCGGGAGAGGATGGGAGACCCAGTACTTC.